This T cell receptor (beta chain) was sequenced in a study of T cells in localized non-small cell lung cancer. General observations from the study: It remains possible that heterogeneity exists, since only one tumor region was sequenced. There was an association of higher blood T cell density with longer overall survival. Adjacent uninvolved lung tissue had the highest T cell clonality, exceeding tumor.

Germline V lookup: CDR1 GTSNPN, CDR2 SVGIG (reference sequence). This CDR3 spans 13 amino acids. Deletions cut 0 bases from V and 7 bases from J, with 10 bases between. A note on this clone: The antigen is not known.

Generated by immunoSEQ multiplex PCR, the TCRdb table keeps only in-frame clones and is missing some. This sample yields 35,000 or so clones, of which 70% to 90% are seen a single time; less than 9% belongs to the top ten. The sequences come from peripheral blood, collected before any cancer treatment. This sequence originates from a woman aged 35-75 years with stage I lung adenocarcinoma. The chain recombines TRBV30 with TRBJ1-5; tentatively, D is TRBD1 (5 bases). The CDR3 loop reads CAWSVGARQPQHF. CDR3 nucleotide sequence: TGTGCCTGGAGTGTAGGGGCGAGACAGCCCCAGCATTTT.